This T cell receptor beta chain is from a study of blood T cell repertoires in COVID-19. Overall study context: COVID-19 samples from acute and convalescent phases originated in the United States, Italy and Spain.

With 5 bases removed from V and 2 bases from J, the gap between germline ends came to 13 bases. CDR1 and CDR2 (germline): SGHTA, FQGNSA. CDR3 length: 16 amino acids. Per the original methods: Amplification from reference gene primers served as the basis for estimated nucleated cell counts. Repertoires were generated with immunoSEQ multiplex PCR, while TCRdb's copy carries only in-frame clones and drops some. That table is the source of V, J and clone size, and D and trimming were worked out from the DNA. The repertoire consists of roughly 97,000 clones, with approximately 80% occurring once and the leading ten covering around 4.8%.

The receptor comes from a man in his 60s with acute or convalescent COVID-19. This sequence joins TRBV7-2 and TRBJ1-6, with D unresolved. Material for sequencing was peripheral blood. The CDR3 loop is CASSPQDFTYNSPLHF. The DNA for the CDR3 is TGTGCCAGCAGCCCCCAGGATTTTACCTATAATTCACCCCTCCACTTT.